These 25 T cell receptor beta chains originate from one sample sequenced in a study of blood T cell repertoires in COVID-19. Measured with immunoSEQ multiplex PCR; TCRdb has only the in-frame clones, and not every one. Among over 70,000 clones, around 77% were seen once, and the ten largest hold approximately 2.1%. Sequenced material: peripheral blood. These receptors were taken from a man between 70 and 80 years old with COVID-19, enrolled during active disease.

The chain combines TRBV5-1 with TRBJ1-4, with 8 positions matching TRBD1. J was trimmed by 0 bases and V by 1 base; bases with no gene match: 5. Germline values: CDR1 SGHRS, CDR2 YFSETQ. This CDR3 region has 17 residues. For the CDR3, the DNA is TGCGCCAGCAGCTTGACAGGGGGGTTTGCAACTAATGAAAAACTGTTTTTT. Translation gives CASSLTGGFATNEKLFF.

The chain joins TRBV5-1 to TRBJ1-1, with 8 bases aligning to TRBD1. With 0 bases clipped from V and 1 base from J, the junction kept 2 bases outside the gene matches. CDR1 is SGHRS, CDR2 YFSETQ, per germline. The CDR3 runs to 15 residues. The CDR3 coding sequence is TGCGCCAGCAGCTTGGCCACAGGGGGGAACACTGAAGCTTTCTTT. This gives the protein CASSLATGGNTEAFF.

The chain is built from TRBV5-1 and TRBJ2-3, with TRBD2 matching 13 bases. This CDR3 is 15 amino acids long. The ends lost 4 bases at V and 6 bases at J; junction bases unmatched: 5. CDR1 and CDR2 (germline): SGHRS, YFSETQ. The CDR3, as DNA: TGCGCCAGCAGCACTAGCGGGAGGGCCGGGGATACGCAGTATTTT. Its translation is CASSTSGRAGDTQYF.

As DNA, the CDR3 is TGTGCCAGCAGCGTTCTTAATTCACCCCTCCACTTT. Encoded protein: CASSVLNSPLHF. The rearrangement uses TRBV5-4 and TRBJ1-6; D gene ambiguous. There are 12 residues in the CDR3. Germline V lookup: CDR1 SGHNT, CDR2 YYREEE (reference sequence). Trimming took 4 bases from V and 6 from J, leaving 5 bases between them. The whole variable domain, filled in from reference TRBV5-4 and TRBJ1-6, reads ETGVTQSPTHLIKTRGQQVTLRCSSQSGHNTVSWYQQALGQGPQFIFQYYREEENGRGNFPPRFSGLQFPNYSSELNVNALELDDSALYLCASSVLNSPLHFGNGTRLTVT.

V is TRBV4-1 and J is TRBJ1-5; 7 bases are a match to TRBD1. In germline, CDR1 is MGHRA, CDR2 YSYEKL. With 5 bases clipped from V and 8 bases from J, the junction kept 9 bases outside the gene matches. CDR3 length: 14 residues. CDR3 residues: CASSSERGQKPQHF. The CDR3 region has the DNA TGCGCCAGCAGCAGCGAAAGGGGGCAGAAGCCCCAGCATTTT.

The chain links TRBV5-1 to TRBJ1-1; the D gene is possibly TRBD1 (5 bases). V was cut by 0 bases and J by 1 base, with 10 bases left in between. The CDR3 loop spans 15 amino acids. Germline values: CDR1 SGHRS, CDR2 YFSETQ. CDR3 sequence reads: CASSLAGGWNTEAFF. CDR3 DNA sequence: TGCGCCAGCAGCTTGGCGGGGGGTTGGAACACTGAAGCTTTCTTT.

J is TRBJ1-2 and V is TRBV4-1; tentatively, D is TRBD1 (5 bases). CDR3 size: 15 residues. The V gene's germline CDR1 is MGHRA and CDR2 YSYEKL. Trimming took 3 bases from V and 4 from J, leaving 15 bases between them. The CDR3 spells CASSQPMQGVYGYTF. For the CDR3, the DNA is TGCGCCAGCAGCCAGCCTATGCAGGGTGTCTATGGCTACACCTTC.

The rearrangement joins TRBV29-1 to TRBJ2-5; TRBD1 matches 7 bases. J was trimmed by 5 bases and V by 6 bases; bases with no gene match: 6. CDR3 size: 12 residues. CDR1 SQVTM and CDR2 ANQGSEA come from the germline V gene. The CDR3 here is CSVPRGMETQYF. The CDR3 bases are TGCAGCGTCCCCAGGGGGATGGAGACCCAGTACTTC.

The CDR3 DNA reads as TGCGCCAGCAGCCCGGGACAGGGTCCTGAAAAACTGTTTTTT. This gives the protein CASSPGQGPEKLFF. The V gene is TRBV5-1, the J gene TRBJ1-4, with TRBD1 matching over 9 bases. V lost 4 bases, J lost 7 bases, and 5 bases stayed unmatched. This CDR3 has 14 residues. Germline CDR1 reads SGHRS; CDR2 reads YFSETQ.

This chain connects TRBV24-1 to TRBJ2-1, with D maybe TRBD2 (7 bases). V was clipped by 5 bases and J by 7 bases, with 17 bases between them. This CDR3 is built from 15 residues. Germline lookup yields CDR1 KGHDR and CDR2 SFDVKD. The CDR3 loop reads CATSAGAGARNEQFF. Here the CDR3 DNA reads TGTGCCACCAGTGCCGGTGCGGGGGCTAGGAATGAGCAGTTCTTC.

V usage is TRBV19 and J usage is TRBJ2-1; 7 bases line up with TRBD2. Germline values: CDR1 LNHDA, CDR2 SQIVND (reference sequence). The length of the CDR3 is 15 residues. Trimming removed 5 bases from V and 1 base from J; junction bases left unmatched: 5. The CDR3 region has the DNA TGTGCCAGTAGTGTCAGCGGGACTTCCTACAATGAGCAGTTCTTC. Amino acids: CASSVSGTSYNEQFF.

The chain employs TRBV12-5 and TRBJ1-1; perhaps TRBD1 as D (6 bases). Germline V gives CDR1 LGHNT, CDR2 FRNRAP. With 7 bases removed from V and 2 bases from J, the gap between germline ends came to 17 bases. The CDR3 is 15 residues long. This CDR3 is CASAQFRGSNTEAFF. The CDR3 DNA follows: TGTGCTAGTGCCCAATTCAGGGGCTCAAACACTGAAGCTTTCTTT. The variable domain in full, with the rest retrieved from reference TRBV12-5 and TRBJ1-1, is DARVTQTPRHKVTEMGQEVTMRCQPILGHNTVFWYRQTMMQGLELLAYFRNRAPLDDSGMPKDRFSAEMPDATLATLKIQPSEPRDSAVYFCASAQFRGSNTEAFFGQGTRLTVV.

The chain couples TRBV5-4 to TRBJ1-6; D is perhaps TRBD1 (6 bases). The V end lost 4 bases, the J end lost 5 bases, and 16 bases lay between the germline ends. Germline V lookup: CDR1 SGHNT, CDR2 YYREEE (reference sequence). The length of the CDR3 is 16 residues. CDR3 in DNA: TGTGCCAGCAGCCCGGACAGCCCGCTTGATAATTCACCCCTCCACTTT. It encodes CASSPDSPLDNSPLHF.

The gene calls are TRBV20-1 and TRBJ1-2, with D unresolved. Deletions cut 3 bases from V and 0 bases from J, with 11 bases between. From germline, CDR1 is DFQATT and CDR2 SNEGSKA (reference sequence). This CDR3 has 14 residues. The DNA of the CDR3 is TGCAGTGCTAGTCGGACTATAGCTAACTATGGCTACACCTTC. This sequence encodes CSASRTIANYGYTF.

By share, this clone ranks as medium-sized. The J gene is TRBJ2-2, the V gene TRBV3-1 (or the pseudogene TRBV3-2); 11 bases match TRBD2. The germline CDR1 and CDR2 sequences are LGHDT and YNNKEL (reference sequence). The CDR3 runs 16 residues. Trimming removed 4 bases from V and 5 bases from J; junction bases left unmatched: 6. The CDR3 DNA follows: TGTGCCAGCAGCCCAGCCCCTAGCGGGAGGACCGGGGAGCTGTTTTTT. Translating it yields CASSPAPSGRTGELFF.

The chain links TRBV5-5 to TRBJ2-7; D unclear. V lost 5 bases and J lost 3, with 15 bases in between. CDR1 is SGHKS and CDR2 is YYEKEE in the germline V gene (reference sequence). This CDR3 is 14 amino acids long. The CDR3 loop reads CASRPFGSNYEQYF. In DNA form, the CDR3 reads TGTGCCAGCAGACCGTTTGGTAGTAACTACGAGCAGTACTTC.

This clone appeared a few times. The V gene is TRBV24-1, the J gene TRBJ2-1; TRBD1 is a possible D gene (5 bases). The V gene's germline CDR1 is KGHDR and CDR2 SFDVKD. V was trimmed by 9 bases and J by 5 bases, leaving 13 bases between them. This CDR3 is 13 amino acids long. This CDR3 is CATGSQANNEQFF. For the CDR3, the DNA is TGTGCCACCGGTTCACAGGCCAACAATGAGCAGTTCTTC.

The CDR3 protein is CASSYDLISGGTGELFF. CDR3 nucleotides: TGCGCCAGCAGCTATGACCTTATTTCGGGTGGCACCGGGGAGCTGTTTTTT. This chain connects TRBV5-1 to TRBJ2-2; D is ambiguous. Germline V gene sequence: CDR1 SGHRS, CDR2 YFSETQ. V was shortened by 3 bases and J by 4 bases, with 19 bases between the two germline ends. This CDR3 contains 17 residues.

The chain recombines TRBV15 with TRBJ1-2; maybe TRBD1 (5 bases). V dropped 4 bases and J dropped 4 bases, with 7 bases sitting between them. The CDR3 contains 12 residues. The germline V gene has CDR1 LNHNV and CDR2 YYDKDF (reference sequence). In nucleotides, the CDR3 is TGTGCCACCAGCACTACAGGCTATGGCTACACCTTC. The encoded protein is CATSTTGYGYTF.

The chain recombines TRBV30 with TRBJ1-5; 8 bases line up with TRBD1. Germline V lookup: CDR1 GTSNPN, CDR2 SVGIG (reference sequence). CDR3 length equals 15 residues. The J segment lost 4 bases and the V segment lost 4 bases, leaving 9 bases of the junction unmatched. The CDR3 is CAWTSGTGINQPQHF. Here the CDR3 DNA reads TGTGCCTGGACCTCCGGGACAGGCATAAATCAGCCCCAGCATTTT.

The chain combines TRBV29-1 with TRBJ1-4; perhaps TRBD1 as D (6 bases). Germline CDR1 and CDR2: SQVTM and ANQGSEA. CDR3 length: 16 residues. The germline V and J ends were trimmed by 3 bases and 4 bases, with 18 bases remaining between them. The CDR3 sequence: CSVESLAGGGNEKLFF. The CDR3 DNA reads as TGCAGCGTTGAGTCTCTCGCGGGGGGCGGTAATGAAAAACTGTTTTTT.

V gene TRBV4-1 combines with J gene TRBJ1-5; the D gene is possibly TRBD1 (6 bases). The CDR3 is 15 amino acids. The V end was cut by 1 base, the J end by 1 base, with 8 bases between. Germline V gene sequence: CDR1 MGHRA, CDR2 YSYEKL. The CDR3 reads CASSQVGTSNQPQHF. The CDR3 DNA sequence: TGCGCCAGCAGCCAAGTCGGGACAAGCAATCAGCCCCAGCATTTT.

This clone was recorded once. The chain links TRBV13 to TRBJ1-3; perhaps TRBD1 as D (5 bases). The germline V and J ends were trimmed by 0 bases and 4 bases, with 7 bases remaining between them. Germline assignment: CDR1 PRHDT and CDR2 FYEKMQ (reference sequence). The CDR3 sequence is 14 residues long. The CDR3 protein is CASSLGGAGNTIYF. The DNA for the CDR3 is TGTGCCAGCAGCTTAGGAGGGGCAGGAAACACCATATATTTT.

This rearrangement joins TRBV11-3 to TRBJ1-3; D unclear. Trimming shortened V by 0 bases and J by 1 base, and 7 bases separated the two germline ends. Germline-derived CDR1 and CDR2 are SGHNT and YENEEA. The CDR3 extends over 15 amino acids. In DNA, the CDR3 is TGTGCCAGCAGCTTAGAATCGGGATCTGGAAACACCATATATTTT. Its protein product is CASSLESGSGNTIYF.

The J gene is TRBJ1-1, the V gene TRBV19; D is possibly TRBD1 (6 bases). Germline assignment: CDR1 LNHDA and CDR2 SQIVND (reference sequence). This CDR3 region has 15 residues. V dropped 3 bases and J dropped 3 bases, with 14 bases sitting between them. CDR3 region: CASSIGQGLHTEAFF. DNA of the CDR3: TGTGCCAGTAGTATCGGGCAGGGGTTGCACACTGAAGCTTTCTTT.